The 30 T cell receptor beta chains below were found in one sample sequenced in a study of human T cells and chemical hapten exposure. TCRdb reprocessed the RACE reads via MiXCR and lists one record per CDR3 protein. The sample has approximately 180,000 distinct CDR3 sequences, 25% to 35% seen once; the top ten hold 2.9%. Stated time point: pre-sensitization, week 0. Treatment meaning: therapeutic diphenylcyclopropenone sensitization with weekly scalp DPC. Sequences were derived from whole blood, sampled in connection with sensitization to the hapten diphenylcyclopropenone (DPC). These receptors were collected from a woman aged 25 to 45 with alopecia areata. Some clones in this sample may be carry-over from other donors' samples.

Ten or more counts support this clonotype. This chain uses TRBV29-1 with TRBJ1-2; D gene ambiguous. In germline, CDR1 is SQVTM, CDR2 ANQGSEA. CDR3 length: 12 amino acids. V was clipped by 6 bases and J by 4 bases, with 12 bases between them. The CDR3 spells CSVRAVFYGYTF. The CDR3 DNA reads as TGCAGCGTAAGGGCTGTATTCTATGGCTACACCTTC.

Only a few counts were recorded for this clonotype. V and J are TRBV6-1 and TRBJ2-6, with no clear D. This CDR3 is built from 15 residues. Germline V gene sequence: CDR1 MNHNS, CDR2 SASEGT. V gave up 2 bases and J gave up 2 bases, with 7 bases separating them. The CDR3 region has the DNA TGTGCCAGCAGTGAAATGAGAGCTGGGGCCAACGTCCTGACTTTC. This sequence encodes CASSEMRAGANVLTF.

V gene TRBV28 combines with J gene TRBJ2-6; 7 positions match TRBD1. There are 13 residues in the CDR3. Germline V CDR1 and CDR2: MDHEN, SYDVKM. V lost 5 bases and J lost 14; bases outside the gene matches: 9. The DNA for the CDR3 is TGTGCCAGCAGTCTGGGGACAGTCGCCTTCCTGACTTTC. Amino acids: CASSLGTVAFLTF.

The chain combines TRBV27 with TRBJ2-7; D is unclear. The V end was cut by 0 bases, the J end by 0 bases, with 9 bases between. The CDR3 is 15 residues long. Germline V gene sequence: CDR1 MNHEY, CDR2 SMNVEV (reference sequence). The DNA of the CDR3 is TGTGCCAGCAGTTTATCAGGAGTTCTCTCCTACGAGCAGTACTTC. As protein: CASSLSGVLSYEQYF.

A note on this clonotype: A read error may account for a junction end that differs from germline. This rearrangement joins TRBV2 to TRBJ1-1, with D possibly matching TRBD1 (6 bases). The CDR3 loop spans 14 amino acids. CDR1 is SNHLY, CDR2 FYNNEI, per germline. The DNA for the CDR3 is TGTGTCAGCAGCGTGACAGGAGGGGACACTGAAGCTTTCTTT. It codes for CVSSVTGGDTEAFF.

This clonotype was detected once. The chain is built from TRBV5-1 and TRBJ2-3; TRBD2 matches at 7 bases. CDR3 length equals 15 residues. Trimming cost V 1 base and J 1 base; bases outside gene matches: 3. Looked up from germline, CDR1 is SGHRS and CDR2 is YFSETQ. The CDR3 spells CASSLMGLRTDTQYF. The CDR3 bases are TGCGCCAGCAGCTTGATGGGACTACGCACAGATACGCAGTATTTT.

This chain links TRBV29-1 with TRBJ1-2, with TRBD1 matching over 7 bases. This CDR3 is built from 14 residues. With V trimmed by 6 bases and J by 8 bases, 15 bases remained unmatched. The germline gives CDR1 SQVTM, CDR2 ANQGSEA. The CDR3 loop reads CSVAKGDSLGGYTF. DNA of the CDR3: TGCAGCGTCGCTAAGGGGGACAGCCTGGGAGGCTACACCTTC.

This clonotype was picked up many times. CDR3 loop: CASGDRGHSTGELFF. CDR3 bases: TGTGCCAGCGGGGACAGGGGCCACTCCACCGGGGAGCTGTTTTTT. V and J are TRBV25-1 and TRBJ2-2; 10 bases agree with TRBD1. The trim removed 8 bases at V and 4 bases at J, leaving 7 bases unmatched. Germline CDR1 MGHDK, CDR2 SYGVNS. The CDR3 length is 15 residues.

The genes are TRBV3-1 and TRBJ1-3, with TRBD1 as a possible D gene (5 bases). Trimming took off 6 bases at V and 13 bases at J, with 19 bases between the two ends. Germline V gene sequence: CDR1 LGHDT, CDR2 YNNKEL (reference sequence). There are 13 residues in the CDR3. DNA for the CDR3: TGTGCCAGCAGTAAACGGGGGGAAAAGAGGATATATTTT. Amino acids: CASSKRGEKRIYF. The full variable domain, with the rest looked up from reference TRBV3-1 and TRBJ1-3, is DTAVSQTPKYLVTQMGNDKSIKCEQNLGHDTMYWYKQDSKKFLKIMFSYNNKELIINETVPNRFSPKSPDKAHLNLHINSLELGDSAVYFCASSKRGEKRIYFGEGSWLTVV.

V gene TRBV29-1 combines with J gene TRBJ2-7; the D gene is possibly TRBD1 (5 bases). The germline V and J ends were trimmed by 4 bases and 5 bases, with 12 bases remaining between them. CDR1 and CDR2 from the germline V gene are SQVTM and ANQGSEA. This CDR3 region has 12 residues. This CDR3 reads CSVGHRGNEQYF. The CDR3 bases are TGCAGCGTTGGACATAGGGGAAACGAGCAGTACTTC.

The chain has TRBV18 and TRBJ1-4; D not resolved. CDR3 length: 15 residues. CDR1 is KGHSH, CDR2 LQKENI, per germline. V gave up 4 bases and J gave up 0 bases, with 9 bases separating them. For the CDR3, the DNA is TGTGCCAGCTCACAGAACATTGCAACTAATGAAAAACTGTTTTTT. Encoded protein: CASSQNIATNEKLFF. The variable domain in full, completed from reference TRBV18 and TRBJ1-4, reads NAGVMQNPRHLVRRRGQEARLRCSPMKGHSHVYWYRQLPEEGLKFMVYLQKENIIDESGMPKERFSAEFPKEGPSILRIQQVVRGDSAAYFCASSQNIATNEKLFFGSGTQLSVL.

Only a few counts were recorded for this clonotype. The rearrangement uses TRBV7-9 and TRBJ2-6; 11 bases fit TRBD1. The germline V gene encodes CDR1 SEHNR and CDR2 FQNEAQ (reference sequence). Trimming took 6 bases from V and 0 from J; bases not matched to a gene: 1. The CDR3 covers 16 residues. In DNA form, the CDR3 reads TGTGCCAGCAGGGACAGGGGGCCCTCTGGGGCCAACGTCCTGACTTTC. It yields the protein CASRDRGPSGANVLTF.

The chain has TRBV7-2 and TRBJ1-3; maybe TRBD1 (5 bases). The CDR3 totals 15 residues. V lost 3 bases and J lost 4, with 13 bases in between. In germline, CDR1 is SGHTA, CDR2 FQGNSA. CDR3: CASSFARVDGNTIYF. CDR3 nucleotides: TGTGCCAGCAGCTTCGCCAGGGTAGACGGAAACACCATATATTTT.

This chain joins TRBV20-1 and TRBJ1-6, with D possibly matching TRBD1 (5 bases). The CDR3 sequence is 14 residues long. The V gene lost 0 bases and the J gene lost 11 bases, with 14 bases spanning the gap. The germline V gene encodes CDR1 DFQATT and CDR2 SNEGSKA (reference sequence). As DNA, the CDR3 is TGCAGTGCTAGAGATCCGGGGGAAGGGACACCCCTCCACTTT. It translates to CSARDPGEGTPLHF.

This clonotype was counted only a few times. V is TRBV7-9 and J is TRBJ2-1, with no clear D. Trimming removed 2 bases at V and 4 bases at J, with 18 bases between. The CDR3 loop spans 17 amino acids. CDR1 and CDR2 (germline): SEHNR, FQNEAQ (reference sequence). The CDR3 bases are TGTGCCAGCAGCTTAAGGAGAGCCTCGGGTATATACAATGAGCAGTTCTTC. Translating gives CASSLRRASGIYNEQFF.

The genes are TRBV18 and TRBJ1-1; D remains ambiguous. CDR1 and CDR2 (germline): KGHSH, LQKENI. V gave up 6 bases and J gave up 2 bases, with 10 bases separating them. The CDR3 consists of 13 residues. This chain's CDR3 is CASSETANTEAFF. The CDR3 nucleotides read TGTGCCAGCTCGGAGACGGCAAACACTGAAGCTTTCTTT.

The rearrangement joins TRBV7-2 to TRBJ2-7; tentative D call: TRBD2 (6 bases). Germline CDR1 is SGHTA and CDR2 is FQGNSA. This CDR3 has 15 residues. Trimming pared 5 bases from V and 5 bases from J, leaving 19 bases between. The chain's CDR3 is CASSHNQIRGNEQYF. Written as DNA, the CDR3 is TGTGCCAGCAGCCACAACCAAATCCGGGGGAACGAGCAGTACTTC.

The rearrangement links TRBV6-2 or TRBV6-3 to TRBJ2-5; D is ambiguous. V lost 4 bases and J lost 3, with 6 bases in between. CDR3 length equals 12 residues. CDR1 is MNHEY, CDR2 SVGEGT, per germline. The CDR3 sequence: CASSSSEETQYF. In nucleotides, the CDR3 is TGTGCCAGCAGTTCCTCCGAAGAGACCCAGTACTTC.

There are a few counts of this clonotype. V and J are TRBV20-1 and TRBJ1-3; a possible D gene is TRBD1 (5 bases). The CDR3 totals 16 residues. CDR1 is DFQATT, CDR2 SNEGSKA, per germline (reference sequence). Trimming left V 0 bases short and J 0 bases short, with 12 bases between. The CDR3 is CSAREGVRGSGNTIYF. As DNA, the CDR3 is TGCAGTGCTAGAGAGGGGGTTAGGGGCTCTGGAAACACCATATATTTT.

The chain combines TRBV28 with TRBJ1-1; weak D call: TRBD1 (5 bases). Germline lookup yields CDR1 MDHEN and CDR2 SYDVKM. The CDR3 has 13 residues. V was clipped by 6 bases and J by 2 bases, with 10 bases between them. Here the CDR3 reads CASRVQGNTEAFF. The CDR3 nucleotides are TGTGCCAGCAGGGTCCAGGGAAACACTGAAGCTTTCTTT.

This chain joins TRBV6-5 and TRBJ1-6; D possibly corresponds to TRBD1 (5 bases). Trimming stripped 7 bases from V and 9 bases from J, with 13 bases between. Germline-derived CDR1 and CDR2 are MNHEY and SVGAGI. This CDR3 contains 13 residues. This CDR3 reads CASTDMRGSPLHF. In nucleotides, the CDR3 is TGTGCCAGCACCGATATGAGGGGTTCACCCCTCCACTTT.

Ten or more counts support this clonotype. CDR3 nucleotides: TGCAGCGGTCGCAGGCGAAACACAGATACGCAGTATTTT. This encodes CSGRRRNTDTQYF. V usage is TRBV29-1 and J usage is TRBJ2-3, with no clear D. Trimming shortened V by 7 bases and J by 2 bases, and 13 bases separated the two germline ends. The germline V gene encodes CDR1 SQVTM and CDR2 ANQGSEA. This CDR3 has 13 amino acids.

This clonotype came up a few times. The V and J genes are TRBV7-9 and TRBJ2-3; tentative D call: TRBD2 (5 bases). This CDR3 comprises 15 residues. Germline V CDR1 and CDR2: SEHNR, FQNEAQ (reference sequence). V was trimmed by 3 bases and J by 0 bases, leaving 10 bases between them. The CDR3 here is CASSFEGVSTDTQYF. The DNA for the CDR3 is TGTGCCAGCAGCTTTGAGGGAGTGAGCACAGATACGCAGTATTTT.

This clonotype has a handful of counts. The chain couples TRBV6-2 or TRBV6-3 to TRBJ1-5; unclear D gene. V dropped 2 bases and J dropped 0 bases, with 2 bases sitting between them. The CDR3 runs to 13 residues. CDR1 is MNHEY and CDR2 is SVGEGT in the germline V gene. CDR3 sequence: CASSYSSNQPQHF. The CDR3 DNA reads TGTGCCAGCAGTTACAGTAGCAATCAGCCCCAGCATTTT.

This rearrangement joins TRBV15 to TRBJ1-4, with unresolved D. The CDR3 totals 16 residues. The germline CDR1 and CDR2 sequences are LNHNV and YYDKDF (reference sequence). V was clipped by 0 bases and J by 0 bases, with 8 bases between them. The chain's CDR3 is CATSRDPRPTNEKLFF. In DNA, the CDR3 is TGTGCCACCAGCAGAGATCCCAGACCAACTAATGAAAAACTGTTTTTT.

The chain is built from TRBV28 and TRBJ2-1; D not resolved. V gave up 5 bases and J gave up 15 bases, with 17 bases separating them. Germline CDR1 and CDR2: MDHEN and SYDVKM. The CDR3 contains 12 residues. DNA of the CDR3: TGTGCCAGCAGTCCAGACGTGGTCGGTCCGTTCTTC. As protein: CASSPDVVGPFF.

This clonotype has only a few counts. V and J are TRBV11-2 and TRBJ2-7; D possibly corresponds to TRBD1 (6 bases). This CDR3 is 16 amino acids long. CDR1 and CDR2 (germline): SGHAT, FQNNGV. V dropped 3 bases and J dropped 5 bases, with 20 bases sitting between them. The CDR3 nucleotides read TGTGCCAGCAGCTTGTGGGGCCGCCAGGGGCACGACGAGCAGTACTTC. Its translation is CASSLWGRQGHDEQYF.

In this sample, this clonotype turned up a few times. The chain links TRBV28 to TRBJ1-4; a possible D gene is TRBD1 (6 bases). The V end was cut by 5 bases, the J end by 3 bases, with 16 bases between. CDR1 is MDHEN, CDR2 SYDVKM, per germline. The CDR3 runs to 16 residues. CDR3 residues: CASSPDYRDPNEKLFF. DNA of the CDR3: TGTGCCAGCAGTCCGGACTACAGGGATCCTAATGAAAAACTGTTTTTT.

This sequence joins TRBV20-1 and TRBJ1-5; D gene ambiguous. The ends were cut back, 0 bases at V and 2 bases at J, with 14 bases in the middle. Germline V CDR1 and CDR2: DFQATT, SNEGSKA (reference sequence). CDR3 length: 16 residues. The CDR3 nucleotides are TGCAGTGCTAGAGATCCTCGAGGGAGCGGCAATCAGCCCCAGCATTTT. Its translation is CSARDPRGSGNQPQHF.

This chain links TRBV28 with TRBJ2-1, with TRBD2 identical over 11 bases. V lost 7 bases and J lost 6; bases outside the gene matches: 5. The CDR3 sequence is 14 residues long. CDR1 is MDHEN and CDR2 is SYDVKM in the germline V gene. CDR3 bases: TGTGCCAGCATGGGGACTAGCGGAACCAATGAGCAGTTCTTC. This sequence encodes CASMGTSGTNEQFF.